This T cell receptor beta chain was identified during a study of T cell changes during pregnancy in multiple sclerosis. Sequenced by immunoSEQ multiplex PCR; TCRdb stores in-frame clones only, minus some. The table shows about 44,000 clones, with roughly 90% occurring only once. Specimen: CD4+ T cells from peripheral blood mononuclear cells, collected in the first trimester of pregnancy. The sequence was collected from a female donor with multiple sclerosis, enrolled in a pregnancy study.

The CDR3 reads CASSGTVSYEQYF. The CDR3 DNA reads as TGTGCCAGCAGTGGGACAGTTTCCTACGAGCAGTACTTC. This rearrangement joins TRBV28 to TRBJ2-7, with TRBD1 identical over 7 bases. J was trimmed by 1 base and V by 5 bases; bases with no gene match: 2. The CDR3 totals 13 residues. Germline V gives CDR1 MDHEN, CDR2 SYDVKM.